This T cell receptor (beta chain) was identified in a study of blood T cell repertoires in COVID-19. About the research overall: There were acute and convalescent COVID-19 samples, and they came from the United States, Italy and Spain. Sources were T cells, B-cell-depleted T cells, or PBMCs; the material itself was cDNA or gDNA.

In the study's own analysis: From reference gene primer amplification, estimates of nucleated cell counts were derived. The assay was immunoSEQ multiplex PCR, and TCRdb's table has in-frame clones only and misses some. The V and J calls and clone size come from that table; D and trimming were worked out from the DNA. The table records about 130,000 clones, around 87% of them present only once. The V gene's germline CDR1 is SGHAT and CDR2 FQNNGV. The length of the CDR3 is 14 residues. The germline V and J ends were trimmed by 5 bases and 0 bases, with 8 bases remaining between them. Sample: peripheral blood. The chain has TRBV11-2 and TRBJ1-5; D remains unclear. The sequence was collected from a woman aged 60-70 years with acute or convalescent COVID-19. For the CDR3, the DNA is TGTGCCAGCAGCCGAGCTGGTAGCAATCAGCCCCAGCATTTT. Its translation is CASSRAGSNQPQHF. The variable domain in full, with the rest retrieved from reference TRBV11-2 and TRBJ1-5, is EAGVAQSPRYKIIEKRQSVAFWCNPISGHATLYWYQQILGQGPKLLIQFQNNGVVDDSQLPKDRFSAERLKGVDSTLKIQPAKLEDSAVYLCASSRAGSNQPQHFGDGTRLSIL.